The text below deals with one T cell receptor (beta chain). These data belong to a study of cytomegalovirus exposure and HLA in healthy donors. PCR employed 60 Vbeta and 13 Jbeta primers. The repertoire was sequenced with immunoSEQ multiplex PCR; TCRdb's copy has only in-frame clones and lacks some. The table shows 100,000 or so clones, with around 80% occurring only once. Germline V CDR1 and CDR2: SGHAT, FQNNGV. The CDR3 length is 13 residues. With 6 bases removed from V and 7 bases from J, the gap between germline ends came to 13 bases. The receptor was isolated from a man aged 30-40 years in good health and CMV-seropositive. Material: PBMCs. The rearrangement joins TRBV11-2 to TRBJ1-5, with a tentative D call TRBD1 (6 bases). Here the CDR3 DNA reads TGTGCCAGCAGGCTCTCAGGGGAACAGCCCCAGCATTTT. This encodes CASRLSGEQPQHF.